These T cell receptor beta chains were read from a single sample in a study of shared clonotypes between healthy human individuals. Only in-frame clones appear in the TCRdb table, and some are missing; sequencing was by immunoSEQ multiplex PCR. The sample has more than 90,000 clones; under 70% are singletons. The source material was memory CD8+ T cells sorted from blood. The receptors derive from a man younger than 40 in good health. Both conserved end residues are part of each CDR3. The D gene is left open where the match is weak. Clone size is given for some rows only: seen once, a few or many times, or a class if the clone is expanded.

d_call | j_call | v_call | clone_size | cdr3_aa | cdr3_nt
TRBD1 | TRBJ2-2 | TRBV14 | few | CASSHLGTGVTGELFF | TGTGCCAGCAGCCACCTAGGGACAGGGGTCACCGGGGAGCTGTTTTTT
TRBD1 | TRBJ2-5 | TRBV2 | . | CASSGTEETQYF | TGTGCCAGCAGCGGGACAGAAGAGACCCAGTACTTC
TRBD2 | TRBJ2-1 | TRBV13 | . | CASSESGSPYNEQFF | TGTGCCAGCAGTGAAAGCGGGAGCCCTTACAATGAGCAGTTCTTC
. | TRBJ1-3 | TRBV4-3 | . | CASSPILGPQSSGNTIYF | TGCGCCAGCAGCCCGATATTGGGGCCCCAGAGCTCTGGAAACACCATATATTTT
. | TRBJ2-5 | TRBV6-1 | few | CASSDNRAGQNQETQYF | TGTGCCAGCAGTGATAATCGCGCAGGACAGAACCAAGAGACCCAGTACTTC
. | TRBJ2-3 | TRBV6-4 | . | CASSGDSSTDTQYF | TGTGCCAGCAGTGGGGACTCTAGCACAGATACGCAGTATTTT
. | TRBJ2-7 | TRBV11-2 | . | CASGPRNYEQYF | TGTGCCAGCGGGCCCCGGAACTACGAGCAGTACTTC
. | TRBJ2-1 | TRBV7-9 | . | CASRVDSAYNEQFF | TGTGCCAGCAGAGTAGACAGTGCCTACAATGAGCAGTTCTTC
. | TRBJ2-1 | TRBV7-2 | few | CASSLAGPGEQFF | TGTGCCAGCAGCTTAGCAGGGCCAGGTGAGCAGTTCTTC
. | TRBJ1-4 | TRBV7-9 | . | CASSLSRSLNEKLFF | TGTGCCAGCAGCTTAAGTCGCAGCTTAAATGAAAAACTGTTTTTT
. | TRBJ2-7 | TRBV6-6 | . | CASSDSNSYEQYF | TGTGCCAGCTCGGACAGTAACTCCTACGAGCAGTACTTC
. | TRBJ2-3 | TRBV12-5 | . | CASGFSGTDTQYF | TGTGCTAGTGGTTTCTCAGGCACAGATACGCAGTATTTT
. | TRBJ2-5 | TRBV10-2 | . | CASSFIEETQYF | TGCGCCAGCAGTTTTATCGAAGAGACCCAGTACTTC
TRBD1 | TRBJ1-1 | TRBV19 | . | CASSTDRANTEAFF | TGTGCCAGTAGTACGGACAGGGCGAACACTGAAGCTTTCTTT
. | TRBJ2-7 | TRBV13 | . | CASSSRRRDTYEQYF | TGTGCCAGCAGCTCTCGCCGCAGGGACACCTACGAGCAGTACTTC
. | TRBJ2-7 | TRBV19 | few | CASSTWWHSYEQYF | TGTGCCAGTAGTACGTGGTGGCACTCCTACGAGCAGTACTTC
. | TRBJ2-7 | TRBV10-2 | . | CASIEGTYEQYF | TGCGCCAGCATAGAGGGGACCTACGAGCAGTACTTC
TRBD1 | TRBJ1-3 | TRBV15 | . | CATSRDRGGNTIYF | TGTGCCACCAGCCGAGACAGGGGGGGAAACACCATATATTTT
. | TRBJ1-5 | TRBV28 | . | CASTLVGGTNQPQHF | TGTGCCAGCACCTTGGTAGGGGGAACCAATCAGCCCCAGCATTTT
TRBD1 | TRBJ2-7 | TRBV19 | . | CASSMAGGSYEQYF | TGTGCCAGTAGTATGGCAGGGGGCTCCTACGAGCAGTACTTC
TRBD2 | TRBJ2-3 | TRBV27 | . | CASSGLAGGWVGTDTQYF | TGTGCCTCCTCCGGACTAGCGGGAGGATGGGTCGGCACAGATACGCAGTATTTT
. | TRBJ2-7 | TRBV28 | . | CASSLRGDEQYF | TGTGCCAGCAGTTTAAGGGGAGACGAGCAGTACTTC
TRBD1 | TRBJ2-2 | TRBV2 | . | CASSDLIQGARGSAVTTGELFF | TGTGCCAGCAGTGATTTGATCCAGGGGGCGCGAGGTAGCGCCGTAACCACCGGGGAGCTGTTTTTT
. | TRBJ2-1 | TRBV2 | few | CASAIGIEQFF | TGTGCCAGCGCTATCGGGATTGAGCAGTTCTTC
. | TRBJ2-7 | TRBV6-5 | . | CASSRLLSTEQYF | TGTGCCAGCAGCCGACTCCTATCTACAGAGCAGTACTTC
TRBD2 | TRBJ2-5 | TRBV29-1 | . | CSVSGGNEWTQYF | TGCAGCGTTTCGGGAGGAAACGAATGGACCCAGTACTTC
. | TRBJ2-6 | TRBV5-6 | . | CASSRTTGHSGANVLTF | TGTGCCAGCAGCCGAACTACAGGGCACTCTGGGGCCAACGTCCTGACTTTC
. | TRBJ1-1 | TRBV7-8 | . | CASSVGESANTEAFF | TGTGCCAGCAGCGTGGGGGAATCGGCAAACACTGAAGCTTTCTTT
TRBD2 | TRBJ2-3 | TRBV7-8 | . | CASSELAGGPNTQYF | TGTGCCAGCAGCGAACTAGCGGGAGGGCCGAATACGCAGTATTTT
. | TRBJ2-2 | TRBV5-1 | . | CATASAENTGELFF | TGCGCCACGGCCTCGGCGGAGAACACCGGGGAGCTGTTTTTT
. | TRBJ2-7 | TRBV9 | once | CASSLANNYEQYF | TGTGCCAGCTCGCTAGCGAACAACTACGAGCAGTACTTC
TRBD2 | TRBJ2-1 | TRBV6-1 | . | CASSALAEGPFDEQFF | TGTGCCAGCAGTGCACTAGCGGAGGGACCCTTCGATGAGCAGTTCTTC
TRBD2 | TRBJ2-5 | TRBV7-3 | . | CAGHSGRVGETQYF | TGTGCCGGACATAGCGGGAGGGTGGGAGAGACCCAGTACTTC
. | TRBJ2-2 | TRBV7-3 | . | CASSRAGSNTGELFF | TGTGCCAGCAGTCGGGCGGGATCCAACACCGGGGAGCTGTTTTTT
. | TRBJ2-7 | TRBV28 | . | CASSLSTYEQYF | TGTGCCAGCAGTTTATCGACGTACGAGCAGTACTTC
. | TRBJ2-3 | TRBV5-6 | . | CASSMTGTDTQYF | TGTGCCAGCAGCATGACCGGGACAGATACGCAGTATTTT